A single sample gave rise to the 31 T cell receptor beta chains below, sequenced in a study of shared clonotypes between healthy human individuals. Sequencing used immunoSEQ multiplex PCR; TCRdb keeps in-frame clones, though not all of them. The sample carries more than 400,000 clones, 95% to 96% recorded once. Input material: naive CD4+ T cells sorted from blood. Specified subset: CD45RA+ positively selected. The receptors shown here come from a woman younger than 45 in good health.

The rearrangement joins TRBV27 to TRBJ2-1; D is perhaps TRBD1 or TRBD2 (5 bases each). V was cut by 6 bases and J by 4 bases, with 10 bases left in between. CDR3 length: 13 amino acids. Germline V CDR1 and CDR2: MNHEY, SMNVEV (reference sequence). As DNA, the CDR3 is TGTGCCAGCAGGAAGGGACGTTACAATGAGCAGTTCTTC. It translates to CASRKGRYNEQFF.

The rearrangement uses TRBV6-5 and TRBJ1-5; a weak D match, TRBD1 (5 bases). Trimming removed 1 base at V and 5 bases at J, with 12 bases between. Per germline, CDR1 MNHEY and CDR2 SVGAGI. This CDR3 contains 15 residues. Here the CDR3 DNA reads TGTGCCAGCAGTTACTTATTTGGGGGGGATCAGCCCCAGCATTTT. It translates to CASSYLFGGDQPQHF.

To note about this clone: Different DNA sequences within this sample yield the same CDR3. V usage is TRBV2 and J usage is TRBJ2-1; D uncertain. The CDR3 extends over 11 amino acids. Trimming took 4 bases from V and 3 from J, leaving 1 base between them. The germline gives CDR1 SNHLY, CDR2 FYNNEI. CDR3 DNA sequence: TGTGCCAGCAGTGGCTACAATGAGCAGTTCTTC. Translated: CASSGYNEQFF.

The chain carries TRBV13 and TRBJ2-1; tentatively, D is TRBD1 or TRBD2 (5 bases each). V was trimmed by 5 bases and J by 10 bases, leaving 18 bases between them. The CDR3 extends over 14 amino acids. Germline CDR1 PRHDT, CDR2 FYEKMQ (reference sequence). This CDR3 reads CASSERQSRGEQFF. Here the CDR3 DNA reads TGTGCCAGCAGCGAAAGACAGTCCCGAGGGGAGCAGTTCTTC.

V gene TRBV19 combines with J gene TRBJ1-1; D call uncertain. The germline V and J ends were trimmed by 2 bases and 3 bases, with 7 bases remaining between them. Germline assignment: CDR1 LNHDA and CDR2 SQIVND (reference sequence). This CDR3 has 13 residues. CDR3 amino acids: CASSISGDTEAFF. The CDR3 coding sequence is TGTGCCAGTAGTATATCTGGGGACACTGAAGCTTTCTTT.

This sequence joins TRBV28 and TRBJ2-7; 15 bases align to TRBD2. Germline V gene lookup returns CDR1 MDHEN and CDR2 SYDVKM. The trim removed 3 bases at V and 6 bases at J, leaving 3 bases unmatched. The CDR3 is made up of 15 amino acids. In DNA form, the CDR3 reads TGTGCCAGCAGTTTTGGACTAGCGGGAGGGCTCGAGCAGTACTTC. This codes for CASSFGLAGGLEQYF.

V usage is TRBV28 and J usage is TRBJ1-6; D perhaps matches TRBD1 (5 bases). Germline values: CDR1 MDHEN, CDR2 SYDVKM. CDR3 length equals 15 residues. Trimming removed 4 bases from V and 7 bases from J, with 14 bases in between. CDR3 DNA sequence: TGTGCCAGCAGTTCGGGGACGGGCAAAAATTCACCCCTCCACTTT. It encodes CASSSGTGKNSPLHF.

A single count supports this clone. The chain recombines TRBV19 with TRBJ2-2; D is uncertain. Trimming stripped 7 bases from V and 6 bases from J, with 15 bases between. Germline loops: CDR1 LNHDA, CDR2 SQIVND (reference sequence). CDR3 length equals 14 residues. The CDR3 sequence is CASKNPAFPGELFF. The CDR3 nucleotides are TGTGCCAGTAAAAACCCCGCATTCCCCGGGGAGCTGTTTTTT.

The chain employs TRBV6-5 and TRBJ2-7; tentatively, D is TRBD2 (5 bases). The CDR3 covers 14 residues. Germline V gives CDR1 MNHEY, CDR2 SVGAGI. Trimming took 6 bases from V and 4 from J, leaving 16 bases between them. CDR3 sequence reads: CASRRGSETYEQYF. The CDR3 DNA sequence: TGTGCCAGCAGAAGAGGGTCCGAGACTTACGAGCAGTACTTC.

The rearrangement links TRBV5-4 to TRBJ2-6; 10 bases fit TRBD2. The length of the CDR3 is 18 residues. After removal of 0 bases from V and 9 bases from J, the junction contained 12 bases not matched to a gene. The germline gives CDR1 SGHNT, CDR2 YYREEE (reference sequence). CDR3 in DNA: TGTGCCAGCAGCTTGGTGGTAGCGGGAGGTGGGGGAGTCAACGTCCTGACTTTC. It encodes CASSLVVAGGGGVNVLTF.

The chain carries TRBV29-1 and TRBJ2-5; a possible D gene is TRBD1 (6 bases). The J call is uncertain, as TRBJ2-7 better fits the DNA end. The CDR3 extends over 13 amino acids. The germline CDR1 and CDR2 sequences are SQVTM and ANQGSEA. The CDR3 spells CSVGDRTSYEQYF. The CDR3, as DNA: TGCAGCGTAGGCGACAGGACCTCCTACGAGCAGTACTTC.

The rearrangement links TRBV2 to TRBJ1-5; a weak D match, TRBD1 (5 bases). This CDR3 region has 14 residues. Looked up from germline, CDR1 is SNHLY and CDR2 is FYNNEI. V dropped 5 bases and J dropped 6 bases, with 14 bases sitting between them. The CDR3 bases are TGTGCCAGCAGTCTTGGGGACTCGGGTCAGCCCCAGCATTTT. Translation gives CASSLGDSGQPQHF.

V and J are TRBV30 and TRBJ2-1, with TRBD1 identical over 11 bases. The CDR3 extends over 15 amino acids. The V segment lost 4 bases and the J segment 3 bases; nucleotides outside the gene matches: 5. Per germline, CDR1 GTSNPN and CDR2 SVGIG (reference sequence). CDR3 nucleotides: TGTGCCTGGACCCCCGGGACAGGGGGCTACAATGAGCAGTTCTTC. Translation gives CAWTPGTGGYNEQFF.

This clone showed up just a few times. This chain connects TRBV28 to TRBJ1-1; no firm D call. V gave up 1 base and J gave up 1 base, with 7 bases separating them. CDR3 length equals 14 residues. In germline, CDR1 is MDHEN, CDR2 SYDVKM. The CDR3 DNA reads as TGTGCCAGCAGTTTATACCGCAGGAACACTGAAGCTTTCTTT. Protein: CASSLYRRNTEAFF.

The chain joins TRBV5-5 to TRBJ2-5, with 7 nucleotides matching TRBD1. The V segment lost 4 bases and the J segment 4 bases; nucleotides outside the gene matches: 4. This CDR3 contains 13 residues. Germline V lookup: CDR1 SGHKS, CDR2 YYEKEE (reference sequence). The CDR3 protein is CASSRQGRETQYF. The CDR3 nucleotides read TGTGCCAGCAGCAGACAGGGTCGAGAGACCCAGTACTTC.

The rearrangement uses TRBV4-1 and TRBJ2-7; 7 nucleotides match TRBD2. This CDR3 is 16 amino acids long. The germline CDR1 and CDR2 sequences are MGHRA and YSYEKL. The V gene end was trimmed by 4 bases and the J gene end by 5 bases; junction bases not matched to a gene: 14. The CDR3 loop is CASSRIPVSGTHEQYF. CDR3 DNA sequence: TGCGCCAGCAGCCGAATACCGGTAAGCGGGACCCACGAGCAGTACTTC.

The chain has TRBV19 and TRBJ1-2; no clear D. Germline CDR1 reads LNHDA; CDR2 reads SQIVND (reference sequence). CDR3 length equals 12 residues. V was pared by 0 bases and J by 3 bases, with 2 bases between. The CDR3 coding sequence is TGTGCCAGTAGTATAGAGGACTATGGCTACACCTTC. Translation gives CASSIEDYGYTF.

In DNA, the CDR3 is TGTGCCAGCAGTGAAGACAGGGACGGTGGCTACACCTTC. It codes for CASSEDRDGGYTF. This chain joins TRBV2 and TRBJ1-2; possible D gene TRBD1, 6 bases. V gave up 1 base and J gave up 7 bases, with 10 bases separating them. The CDR3 runs to 13 residues. CDR1 and CDR2 (germline): SNHLY, FYNNEI.

The chain combines TRBV7-9 with TRBJ2-1, with TRBD1 matching over 7 bases. The germline V gene has CDR1 SEHNR and CDR2 FQNEAQ (reference sequence). V was clipped by 5 bases and J by 7 bases; unmatched bases: 11. The CDR3 has 15 residues. The CDR3: CASSKTGVPGNEQFF. Here the CDR3 DNA reads TGTGCCAGCAGCAAAACAGGGGTCCCGGGGAATGAGCAGTTCTTC.

The chain is built from TRBV19 and TRBJ2-7, with TRBD1 matching 7 bases. The CDR3 is 15 residues long. The V gene end was trimmed by 5 bases and the J gene end by 0 bases; junction bases not matched to a gene: 7. CDR1 LNHDA and CDR2 SQIVND come from the germline V gene (reference sequence). The CDR3 region is CASSFSTGSSYEQYF. The CDR3 DNA reads TGTGCCAGTAGTTTCTCGACAGGGAGCTCCTACGAGCAGTACTTC. Complete variable domain (other parts from reference TRBV19 and TRBJ2-7): DGGITQSPKYLFRKEGQNVTLSCEQNLNHDAMYWYRQDPGQGLRLIYYSQIVNDFQKGDIAEGYSVSREKKESFPLTVTSAQKNPTAFYLCASSFSTGSSYEQYFGPGTRLTVT.

The rearrangement uses TRBV19 and TRBJ2-1; 13 nucleotides line up with TRBD2. Germline CDR1 reads LNHDA; CDR2 reads SQIVND (reference sequence). The CDR3 has 17 residues. V lost 4 bases to trimming and J lost 3 bases; unmatched junction nucleotides: 6. CDR3 DNA: TGTGCCAGTAGTAGGGGACTAGCGGGAAAAATCTACAATGAGCAGTTCTTC. Encoded protein: CASSRGLAGKIYNEQFF. The full variable domain, its missing parts supplied by reference TRBV19 and TRBJ2-1, is DGGITQSPKYLFRKEGQNVTLSCEQNLNHDAMYWYRQDPGQGLRLIYYSQIVNDFQKGDIAEGYSVSREKKESFPLTVTSAQKNPTAFYLCASSRGLAGKIYNEQFFGPGTRLTVL.

The chain recombines TRBV18 with TRBJ2-7; D assignment may be TRBD1 or TRBD2 (6 bases each). Germline V CDR1 and CDR2: KGHSH, LQKENI. The CDR3 consists of 15 residues. V was cut by 3 bases and J by 6 bases, with 18 bases left in between. The CDR3 DNA is TGTGCCAGCTCACCCCGGGGGCCCAATCCTACCGAGCAGTACTTC. Amino acids: CASSPRGPNPTEQYF.

This chain connects TRBV5-8 to TRBJ2-3; D possibly corresponds to TRBD2 (5 bases). V lost 1 base and J lost 1, with 19 bases in between. The CDR3 covers 18 residues. Germline V lookup: CDR1 SGHTS, CDR2 YDEGEE. The CDR3 coding sequence is TGTGCCAGCAGCTTGAAATTCGGGGTTTCCGATCGCACAGATACGCAGTATTTT. Protein product: CASSLKFGVSDRTDTQYF.

The rearrangement uses TRBV9 and TRBJ2-7; perhaps TRBD1 as D (6 bases). The CDR3 contains 14 residues. Germline CDR1 SGDLS, CDR2 YYNGEE. Trimming shortened V by 0 bases and J by 6 bases, and 13 bases separated the two germline ends. For the CDR3, the DNA is TGTGCCAGCAGCGTAGAACAGGGTAAGGCCGAGCAGTACTTC. Amino acids: CASSVEQGKAEQYF. Full variable domain (rest looked up from reference TRBV9 and TRBJ2-7): DSGVTQTPKHLITATGQRVTLRCSPRSGDLSVYWYQQSLDQGLQFLIQYYNGEERAKGNILERFSAQQFPDLHSELNLSSLELGDSALYFCASSVEQGKAEQYFGPGTRLTVT.

The rearrangement uses TRBV11-2 and TRBJ2-7; D call uncertain. Looked up from germline, CDR1 is SGHAT and CDR2 is FQNNGV. Trimming left V 5 bases short and J 0 bases short, with 5 bases between. The CDR3 consists of 12 residues. The CDR3 protein is CASSPASYEQYF. The CDR3 DNA reads TGTGCCAGCAGCCCCGCCTCCTACGAGCAGTACTTC.

This sequence joins TRBV15 and TRBJ1-2, with D tentatively TRBD1 (6 bases). Germline CDR1 reads LNHNV; CDR2 reads YYDKDF (reference sequence). This CDR3 region has 13 residues. V was pared by 5 bases and J by 2 bases, with 9 bases between. The DNA for the CDR3 is TGTGCCACCAGCTCAGGACAGAACTATGGCTACACCTTC. Translated: CATSSGQNYGYTF.

The chain recombines TRBV11-1 with TRBJ1-2; no reliable D call. Germline CDR1 reads SGHAT; CDR2 reads FQDESV (reference sequence). This CDR3 has 13 amino acids. Trimming stripped 2 bases from V and 5 bases from J, with 9 bases between. CDR3 sequence reads: CASSLTPGYGYTF. The CDR3 nucleotides are TGTGCCAGCAGCTTAACGCCAGGATATGGCTACACCTTC.

This clone has more than one count but fewer than ten. V is TRBV5-5 and J is TRBJ1-5; D is perhaps TRBD1 (5 bases). Trimming left V 0 bases short and J 9 bases short, with 16 bases between. CDR3 length equals 15 residues. Germline CDR1 SGHKS, CDR2 YYEKEE (reference sequence). This CDR3 reads CASSLALSGRSPQHF. The CDR3 nucleotides read TGTGCCAGCAGCTTGGCCCTATCGGGACGCTCGCCCCAGCATTTT.

In this sample, this clone turned up once. The chain employs TRBV28 and TRBJ1-2; D remains unclear. This CDR3 has 14 residues. The V end lost 8 bases, the J end lost 5 bases, and 18 bases lay between the germline ends. CDR1 MDHEN and CDR2 SYDVKM come from the germline V gene. The CDR3 coding sequence is TGTGCCAGCGGGTCCCCGGGCTACGGATATGGCTACACCTTC. This codes for CASGSPGYGYGYTF.

The chain carries TRBV11-2 and TRBJ2-1; 13 bases fit TRBD2. J was trimmed by 4 bases and V by 5 bases; bases with no gene match: 11. Germline V gene data show CDR1 as SGHAT and CDR2 as FQNNGV. This CDR3 has 18 residues. CDR3 DNA: TGTGCCAGCAGCCCCCGGACTAGCGGGAGAGGTTCTTACAATGAGCAGTTCTTC. This gives the protein CASSPRTSGRGSYNEQFF.

The chain recombines TRBV30 with TRBJ1-1; tentative D call: TRBD1 (5 bases). V shed 8 bases and J shed 2 bases, with 15 bases lying between them. From germline, CDR1 is GTSNPN and CDR2 SVGIG (reference sequence). The CDR3 runs 13 residues. The CDR3 DNA reads TGTGCCGGGCAGGGAGGGAGAAACACTGAAGCTTTCTTT. Translating gives CAGQGGRNTEAFF.